The T cell receptor (beta chain) under discussion was sequenced for a study of OX40 agonist ivuxolimab in advanced cancers. Background on the study: Ivuxolimab, an antibody acting as an agonist of OX40 (CD134), was used to treat patients. All patients had ivuxolimab intravenously every 2 weeks at 0.01 to 10 mg/kg. Notes on the study in general: CD4+ T cells averaged fewer expanded clones than CD8+ T cells.

Sequencing was performed with immunoSEQ multiplex PCR; in TCRdb, only in-frame clones are kept and a portion is missing. The table lists some 100,000 clones, about 90% of them singletons. In regard to this clone: What it binds is not known.

The CDR3 has 15 amino acids. V lost 3 bases and J lost 1; bases outside the gene matches: 2. Per the germline V gene, CDR1 is LNHDA and CDR2 is SQIVND (reference sequence). The investigators sampled blood at baseline, at cycle 4 day 1, and at cycle 7 day 1. This sequence joins TRBV19 and TRBJ1-5, with TRBD1 matching over 8 bases. This clonotype was sampled from an adult with an advanced solid tumor such as melanoma, head and neck, liver or kidney cancer. The specimen comprised CD4+ or CD8+ T cells sorted from blood, sampled in a trial of the OX40 agonist ivuxolimab. Written as DNA, the CDR3 is TGTGCCAGTAGTATGACAGGGGTAAGCAATCAGCCCCAGCATTTT. Encoded protein: CASSMTGVSNQPQHF.